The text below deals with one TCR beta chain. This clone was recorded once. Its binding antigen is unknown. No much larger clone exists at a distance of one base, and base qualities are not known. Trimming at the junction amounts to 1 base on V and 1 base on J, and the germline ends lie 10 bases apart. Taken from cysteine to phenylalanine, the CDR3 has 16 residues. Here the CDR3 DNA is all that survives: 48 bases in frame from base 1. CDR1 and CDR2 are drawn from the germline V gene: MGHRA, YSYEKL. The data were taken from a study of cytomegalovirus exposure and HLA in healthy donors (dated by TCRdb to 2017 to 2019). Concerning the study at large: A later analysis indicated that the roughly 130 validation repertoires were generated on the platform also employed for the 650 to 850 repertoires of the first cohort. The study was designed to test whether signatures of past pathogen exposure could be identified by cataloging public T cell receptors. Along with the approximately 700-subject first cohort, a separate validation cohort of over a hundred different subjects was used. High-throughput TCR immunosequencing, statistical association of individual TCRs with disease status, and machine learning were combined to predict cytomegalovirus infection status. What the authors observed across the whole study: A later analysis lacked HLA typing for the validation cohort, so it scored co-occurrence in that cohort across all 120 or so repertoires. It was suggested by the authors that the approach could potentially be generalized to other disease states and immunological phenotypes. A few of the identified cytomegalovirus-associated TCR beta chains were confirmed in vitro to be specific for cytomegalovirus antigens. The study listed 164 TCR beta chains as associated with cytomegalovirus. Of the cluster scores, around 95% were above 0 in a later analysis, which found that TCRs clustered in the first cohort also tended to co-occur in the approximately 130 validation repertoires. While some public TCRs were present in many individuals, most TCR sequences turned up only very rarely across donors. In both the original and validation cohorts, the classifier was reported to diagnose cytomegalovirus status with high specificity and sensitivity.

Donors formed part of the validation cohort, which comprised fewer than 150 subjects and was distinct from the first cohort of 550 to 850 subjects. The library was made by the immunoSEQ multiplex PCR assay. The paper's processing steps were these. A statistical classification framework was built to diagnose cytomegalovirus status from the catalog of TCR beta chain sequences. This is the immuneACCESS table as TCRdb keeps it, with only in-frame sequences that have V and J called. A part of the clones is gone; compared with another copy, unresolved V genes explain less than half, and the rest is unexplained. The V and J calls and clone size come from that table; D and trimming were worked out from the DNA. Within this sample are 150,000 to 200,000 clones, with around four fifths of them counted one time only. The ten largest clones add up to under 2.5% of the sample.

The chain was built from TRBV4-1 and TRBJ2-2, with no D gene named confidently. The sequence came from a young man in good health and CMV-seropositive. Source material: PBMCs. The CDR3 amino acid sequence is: CASSQGAPKNTGELFF. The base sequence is TGCGCCAGCAGCCAAGGGGCCCCCAAGAACACCGGGGAGCTGTTTTTT.